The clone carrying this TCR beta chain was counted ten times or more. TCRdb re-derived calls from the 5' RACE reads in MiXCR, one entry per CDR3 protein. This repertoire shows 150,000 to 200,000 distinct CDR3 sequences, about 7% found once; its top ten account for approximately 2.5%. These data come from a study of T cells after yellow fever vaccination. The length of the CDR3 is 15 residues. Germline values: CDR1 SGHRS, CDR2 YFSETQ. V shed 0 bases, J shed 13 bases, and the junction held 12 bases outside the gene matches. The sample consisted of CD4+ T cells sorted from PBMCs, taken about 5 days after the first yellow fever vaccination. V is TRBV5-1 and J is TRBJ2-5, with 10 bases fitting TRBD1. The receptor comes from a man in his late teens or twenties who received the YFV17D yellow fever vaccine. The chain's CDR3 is CASSLVPDRGQIRYF. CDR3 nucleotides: TGCGCCAGCAGCTTGGTACCTGACAGGGGGCAGATCAGGTACTTC.